Following are 15 T cell receptor beta chains from one sample sequenced in a study of T cell repertoires in cytomegalovirus infection. No antigen is known for these receptors. TCRdb reanalysed the reads using MiXCR and keeps one entry per CDR3 protein. The data show roughly 78,000 distinct CDR3 sequences, approximately 39% seen once. Source: CD8+ T cells from cultured PBMCs, taken from culture after CMV antigen stimulation. The source of these receptors is a human donor in good health (CMV status not recorded). Some clones in this sample may be carry-over from other donors' samples.

The chain joins TRBV7-2 to TRBJ2-7; D unclear. CDR1 and CDR2 from the germline V gene are SGHTA and FQGNSA. CDR3 size: 14 residues. V was shortened by 3 bases and J by 0 bases, with 9 bases between the two germline ends. The CDR3 here is CASSFGALSYEQYF. Here the CDR3 DNA reads TGTGCCAGCAGCTTCGGTGCCCTCTCCTACGAGCAGTACTTC.

This clonotype was observed a handful of times. The gene calls are TRBV28 and TRBJ1-5, with D unresolved. CDR3 length equals 14 residues. Germline values: CDR1 MDHEN, CDR2 SYDVKM. V was pared by 3 bases and J by 0 bases, with 6 bases between. The CDR3 loop reads CASSFLSSNQPQHF. The DNA for the CDR3 is TGTGCCAGCAGTTTCCTGAGTAGCAATCAGCCCCAGCATTTT. Full variable domain (remainder filled in from reference TRBV28 and TRBJ1-5): DVKVTQSSRYLVKRTGEKVFLECVQDMDHENMFWYRQDPGLGLRLIYFSYDVKMKEKGDIPEGYSVSREKKERFSLILESASTNQTSMYLCASSFLSSNQPQHFGDGTRLSIL.

V usage is TRBV7-9 and J usage is TRBJ2-1; no definite D call. Germline V gene sequence: CDR1 SEHNR, CDR2 FQNEAQ (reference sequence). V lost 4 bases and J lost 5, with 0 bases in between. The CDR3 totals 10 residues. The CDR3 DNA reads TGTGCCAGCAGCTACAATGAGCAGTTCTTC. Encoded protein: CASSYNEQFF. Supplemented by reference TRBV7-9 and TRBJ2-1, the full variable domain reads DTGVSQNPRHKITKRGQNVTFRCDPISEHNRLYWYRQTLGQGPEFLTYFQNEAQLEKSRLLSDRFSAERPKGSFSTLEIQRTEQGDSAMYLCASSYNEQFFGPGTRLTVL.

The chain couples TRBV7-4 to TRBJ1-1; tentatively, D is TRBD1 (6 bases). Trimming took off 5 bases at V and 6 bases at J, with 10 bases between the two ends. The CDR3 covers 12 residues. Per germline, CDR1 SGHVT and CDR2 SQSDAQ. This chain's CDR3 is CASSQDRPEAFF. DNA for the CDR3: TGTGCCAGCAGCCAGGACAGACCTGAAGCTTTCTTT.

The genes are TRBV7-2 and TRBJ1-3; D gene unclear. Trimming shortened V by 2 bases and J by 3 bases, and 11 bases separated the two germline ends. The CDR3 is 15 amino acids. Germline loops: CDR1 SGHTA, CDR2 FQGNSA. For the CDR3, the DNA is TGTGCCAGCAGCTTATCCCCCTATGGTGGAAACACCATATATTTT. This gives the protein CASSLSPYGGNTIYF.

At least ten counts were recorded for this clonotype. The chain carries TRBV13 and TRBJ1-1; 7 nucleotides agree with TRBD1. Trimming removed 3 bases from V and 5 bases from J; junction bases left unmatched: 6. Germline V gives CDR1 PRHDT, CDR2 FYEKMQ (reference sequence). The CDR3 has 14 residues. CDR3 in DNA: TGTGCCAGCAGCTTTGACAGGGTGTCAACTGAAGCTTTCTTT. It is translated as CASSFDRVSTEAFF.

This rearrangement joins TRBV25-1 to TRBJ2-1; either TRBD1 or TRBD2 may supply D (6 bases each). This CDR3 has 15 residues. CDR1 is MGHDK, CDR2 SYGVNS, per germline. Trimming cost V 5 bases and J 5 bases, with 16 bases left between them. The CDR3 sequence is CASSTWGAEDNEQFF. The CDR3 DNA reads TGTGCCAGCAGTACGTGGGGGGCCGAGGACAATGAGCAGTTCTTC.

The chain employs TRBV4-1 and TRBJ2-2; 7 nucleotides line up with TRBD2. CDR1 and CDR2 from the germline V gene are MGHRA and YSYEKL. This CDR3 comprises 16 residues. The V gene end was trimmed by 1 base and the J gene end by 3 bases; junction bases not matched to a gene: 5. The CDR3 coding sequence is TGCGCCAGCAGCCAAGTTTCCGGGGGGTACACCGGGGAGCTGTTTTTT. Protein product: CASSQVSGGYTGELFF.

The chain carries TRBV2 and TRBJ2-3, with a tentative D call TRBD1 (5 bases). This CDR3 contains 14 residues. In germline, CDR1 is SNHLY, CDR2 FYNNEI. Trimming took off 8 bases at V and 3 bases at J, with 15 bases between the two ends. CDR3 sequence reads: CASPQGYETDTQYF. The CDR3 DNA follows: TGTGCCAGCCCCCAGGGTTATGAAACAGATACGCAGTATTTT.

This clonotype occurred many times. CDR3 coding DNA: TGTGCCAGCAGTACCCAGGGCACTGAAGCTTTCTTT. It is translated as CASSTQGTEAFF. V usage is TRBV7-9 and J usage is TRBJ1-1, with TRBD1 as a possible D gene (5 bases). This CDR3 is built from 12 residues. Trimming removed 6 bases from V and 4 bases from J, with 9 bases in between. Germline V gene lookup returns CDR1 SEHNR and CDR2 FQNEAQ (reference sequence).

This clonotype was detected a few times. The rearrangement joins TRBV29-1 to TRBJ2-5; 9 nucleotides match TRBD1. The junction had 7 bases not matched to a gene; V was cut back by 3 bases and J by 5 bases. This CDR3 spans 14 amino acids. Germline loops: CDR1 SQVTM, CDR2 ANQGSEA. In DNA, the CDR3 is TGCAGCGTTGAGAGGACAGGGGAATGGGAGACCCAGTACTTC. This translates into CSVERTGEWETQYF.

The chain recombines TRBV6-1 with TRBJ2-3; D is perhaps TRBD2 (6 bases). The CDR3 is made up of 17 amino acids. Trimming took 2 bases from V and 4 from J, leaving 19 bases between them. Germline assignment: CDR1 MNHNS and CDR2 SASEGT. The CDR3, as DNA: TGTGCCAGCAGTGAAAAGGCGGGACTCCTCCCCCCAGATACGCAGTATTTT. Protein: CASSEKAGLLPPDTQYF.

This clonotype was observed a handful of times. This chain joins TRBV29-1 and TRBJ1-1; D might be TRBD1 (5 bases). Deletions cut 5 bases from V and 7 bases from J, with 14 bases between. The CDR3 is 12 residues long. Germline V lookup: CDR1 SQVTM, CDR2 ANQGSEA. The CDR3 here is CSVRPGEGEAFF. The CDR3, as DNA: TGCAGCGTTAGACCGGGGGAGGGTGAAGCTTTCTTT.

Comments on this clonotype: An end of the junction differs from the germline gene, which may be a read error. The chain employs TRBV7-8 and TRBJ1-6, with D perhaps matching TRBD1 (6 bases). The CDR3 is 17 residues long. Germline V CDR1 and CDR2: SGHVS, FQNEAQ. The CDR3: CASSFVTGRTYNTPLHF. In nucleotides, the CDR3 is TGTGCCAGCAGTTTCGTCACAGGGAGGACCTATAATACACCCCTCCACTTT.

Only a few counts were recorded for this clonotype. The gene calls are TRBV5-6 and TRBJ1-2; 7 positions agree with TRBD1. Germline CDR1 and CDR2: SGHDT and YYEEEE. The CDR3 has 14 residues. J lost 3 bases, V lost 0 bases, and 2 bases had no gene match. The CDR3 DNA is TGTGCCAGCAGCTTGGGGGACAGCGACTATGGCTACACCTTC. This sequence encodes CASSLGDSDYGYTF.